This T cell receptor beta chain was obtained from a study of cytomegalovirus exposure and HLA in healthy donors (dated by TCRdb to the late 2010s). Study-level background: According to an earlier analysis of several hundred of the donors, about 179 million T cells yielded over 100 million unique TCR beta sequences and 276 Gb of sequence data. On average, approximately 250,000 unique TCR beta nucleotide sequences were sequenced per donor among roughly 430 genotyped donors of the cohort, with around 19% of those sequences being non-productive. The study combined high-throughput TCR immunosequencing, statistical association of individual TCRs with disease status, and machine learning to predict cytomegalovirus infection status. A later genetic analysis used genome-wide SNP genotypes for about three fifths of the 666 donors, treating that subset as a discovery cohort. A separate validation cohort of roughly 130 different subjects was used in addition to the approximately 610-subject first cohort. Roughly 5 DR-DQ haplotypes were handled as single units for association and clustering, since linkage in the cohort was strong. Of the roughly 390 genotyped donors, around 81% fell in the genetic ancestry cluster associated with self-reported Caucasian donors. All discovery cohort repertoires had been generated on a single sequencing platform. Typing coverage differed by locus: A, B, C, DRB1 and DQB1 were typed in roughly 629-630 donors, DQA1 in around 500, DPA1 in 606, and DPB1 in 472. HLA typing included class I and class II loci at four-digit resolution. In the later analysis, no new phenotypic data were used to find candidate immune exposures; instead, reliance was placed on TCR beta sequences and their occurrence across donors. Around 300 gigabases of sequencing data and approximately 93 million unique TCR sequences were included in an early release covering roughly 600 HLA-typed donors. To study patterns of TCR occurrence, a later analysis re-analyzed previously published TCR beta repertoires from several hundred donors and added high-resolution HLA genotyping. Donor age, sex, ethnicity and CMV serostatus were compiled alongside the repertoire data. An earlier analysis of several hundred of the donors applied high-throughput TCR beta sequencing to assess whether each TCR beta V gene segment acted as functional or pseudogenic. The study aimed to test whether cataloging public T cell receptors could reveal signatures of past pathogen exposure. The study used immunosequencing to profile the T cell repertoires of approximately 640 subjects and linked those repertoires to cytomegalovirus serostatus. The study at large found these results: CMV serostatus was the only immune exposure information available for the cohort. Compared with the roughly 600-donor mean, donors in an Asian-associated ancestry cluster had fewer N-insertions in productive TCRs, according to a later genetic analysis. A later analysis found that most CMV-associated TCR beta chains appeared HLA-restricted, with HLA associations seemingly driven largely by CMV exposure. In a later analysis, HLA-associated TCR beta chains were found to be more clonally expanded and to have lower generation probabilities than equally common non-associated chains. A further reported finding was that TCR beta sequences accurately predicted the HLA-A and HLA-B alleles for most subjects in the first cohort. A later analysis reported that several top co-occurrence clusters appeared linked to parvovirus B19, influenza, CMV and Epstein-Barr virus. Because the 87-base-pair reads could not distinguish some IMGT-functional V segments, including TRBV6-2 and TRBV6-3, those segments were excluded. A later analysis associated 15,000 or so TCR beta sequences with specific HLA alleles at a false discovery rate of 0.05. A total of about 180 TCR beta chains were listed by the study as associated with cytomegalovirus. A cluster of highly shared sequence variants was judged likely to represent a technical artifact of the sequencing pipeline. Most TCR sequences were observed very rarely across donors, whereas some public TCRs were present in many individuals. A later analysis found that TCR association rates varied across HLA loci, with DRB1 alleles showing the most associated TCRs and HLA-C alleles the fewest. An earlier analysis of some 560 of the donors showed that most TCR beta V segments appeared in productive rearrangements either about 90% or about 30% of the time, which broadly matched IMGT annotations. Three of the identified cytomegalovirus-associated TCR beta chains were confirmed in vitro to be specific for cytomegalovirus antigens. Only TCR beta chains were sequenced in this cohort, and the absence of alpha or paired-chain data limited detectable features. An association between a missense DCLRE1C variant and V-gene and J-gene trimming of TCR beta chains was found in a later genetic analysis and replicated in an independent cohort. Because HLA typing was unavailable for some donors at each locus, only the typed subset was used in association tests. The classifier was reported to diagnose cytomegalovirus status with high specificity and sensitivity in both the original cohort and the validation cohort. Roughly uniform sequencing depth across donors was assumed in presence/absence analyses, although this assumption may not hold. Correlated functional status among segregating V segments might reflect linkage disequilibrium, but an unknown experimental factor could not be ruled out. Strong co-occurrence of HLA alleles, especially DR and DQ, made assigning TCR associations to individual alleles difficult. Fewer than 20 rarely observed V segments, including chromosome 9 orphons, were excluded from the earlier analysis of a few hundred of the donors because counts were too low. The authors suggested that the approach could potentially be generalized to other disease states and immunological phenotypes.

From the cysteine through the phenylalanine, the CDR3 covers 14 amino acids. Left in the record is the CDR3 DNA by itself, 42 bases read in frame from the first base. V ends up 1 base short and J 5 bases short, with an unmatched junction base count of 2. The germline V gene provides CDR1 MNHEY and CDR2 SVGAGI. In regard to this clone: Its antigen specificity is not known. No base quality values were provided; no much bigger clone lies one nucleotide off.

In total, roughly 670 healthy bone marrow donors made up the cohort. At the time of sampling, every cohort member was nominally healthy, though immune exposures that went unrecorded were likely present. The donor was CMV seropositive and belonged to the group of 250 to 300 seropositive cohort members. Every donor gave a peripheral blood sample, and the peripheral blood mononuclear cells from that sample were used for TCR beta sequencing. The Qiagen DNeasy Blood Extraction Kit was used to extract genomic DNA from the blood cell samples. Libraries were made using the immunoSEQ multiplex PCR assay. A mixture of 60 forward primers for TCR Vbeta segments and 13 reverse primers for TCR Jbeta segments was used in the multiplex PCR. The CDR3 region of rearranged TCR beta genes was amplified from genomic DNA with a multiplex PCR assay. Amplified TCR beta libraries were sequenced as 87-base-pair reads on the Illumina HiSeq System. From the authors' description of their analysis: A later analysis counted around 72 million unique TCR beta chains across the 600 to 850 repertoires, and some 11 million of these chains were shared by at least two donors. A nearest-neighbor algorithm error-corrected the raw reads and collapsed the reads into unique sequences, merging closely related sequences to remove PCR and sequencing errors. To assign V, D and J gene segments, CDR3 sequences were aligned to IMGT reference sequences. For a sequence to be retained, a match of at least six nucleotides was required to both a V gene segment and a J gene segment. A rearrangement was called productive if the CDR3 had no stop codons and remained in frame with V and J, and every other rearrangement was called non-productive. CDR3 was defined by IMGT convention, running from the second conserved V-encoded cysteine to the conserved J-encoded phenylalanine. In an earlier analysis of more than 550 of the donors, sequences lacking an unambiguous match to a single V gene segment were excluded. An earlier analysis of a few hundred of the donors called V segments functional above 56.7% productive rearrangements and segregating when the between-donor standard deviation exceeded 5%. A statistical classification framework was built for diagnosing cytomegalovirus status from the catalog of TCR beta chain sequences. In a later analysis, TCR nucleotide sequences were compared against IMGT/GENE-DB human TR gene sequences so that V and J genes could be assigned. Using the TCRdist pipeline, a later analysis assigned CDR3 sequences along with most-parsimonious VDJ recombination scenarios. In a later analysis, each TCR beta chain was defined by its CDR3 amino acid sequence together with its V-gene family, and reads lacking a unique V-gene family were excluded. In a later analysis, some 600 highly shared, low-generation-probability nucleotide sequences were removed to address suspected cross-contamination and a sequencing artifact. A later analysis calculated a clonal expansion index for each public chain from normalized within-repertoire ranks of inferred template counts. Generation probabilities in a later analysis came from a VDJ recombination model fitted to out-of-frame rearrangements, and those results were checked against IGoR. Hypergeometric tests were used in a later analysis to score TCR-TCR, TCR-HLA and TCR-CMV co-occurrence, with a repertoire-size bias correction applied to the TCR pairs. False discovery rates were estimated in a later analysis by permuting HLA or CMV assignments 20 times. In a later analysis, co-occurring TCRs were grouped using DBSCAN, with TCRdist sequence similarity added in when clustering inside HLA-allele-positive subsets. Repertoires with fewer than 30,000 or more than 120,000 public chains were left out of co-occurrence clustering, as were four to six repertoires with anomalous nucleotide sharing. Here the immuneACCESS table is served through TCRdb, limited to in-frame sequences with V and J called. Missing clones are a known gap in these copies; in checked studies unresolved V genes cover under half, and the rest lacks a known reason. D and trimming come from the DNA, and the V and J calls and clone size come from that table. The sample contains some 120,000 clones, more than 70% of them found a single time. The ten largest clones capture roughly 9% of the sample.

The specimen was PBMCs. The sequence came from a woman aged 50 to 65 in good health and CMV-seropositive. The V and J genes are TRBV6-5 and TRBJ2-5; 9 central nucleotides agree with TRBD1. The sequenced DNA is TGTGCCAGCAGTTACTACAGGGGGCGGGAGACCCAGTACTTC. Translated, it reads CASSYYRGRETQYF.